This T cell receptor beta chain was sequenced during a study of T cells after yellow fever vaccination. Points on this clonotype: Its antigen is unknown.

Germline CDR1 and CDR2: LNHNV and YYDKDF (reference sequence). The CDR3 covers 15 residues. V lost 0 bases, J lost 7 bases, and 13 bases lay in between. Points from the study as a whole: Weaker in magnitude, the secondary response showed a faster peak on day 5 versus 15.

Generation of TCR cDNA used 5'RACE template switching (which added a universal primer site and UMIs). TCRdb itself ran the 5' RACE reads through MiXCR, one entry per CDR3 protein. The sample lists approximately 120,000 distinct CDR3 sequences; about 16% were seen once. J is TRBJ1-5 and V is TRBV15; perhaps TRBD1 as D (5 bases). Sequencing used CD8+ T cells sorted from PBMCs, obtained 5 days after the yellow fever booster vaccination. This receptor was taken from a man younger than 30 who received the YFV17D yellow fever vaccine. The CDR3 DNA reads as TGTGCCACCAGCAGAGATTTGGGGGTAAGCCAGCCCCAGCATTTT. This codes for CATSRDLGVSQPQHF.